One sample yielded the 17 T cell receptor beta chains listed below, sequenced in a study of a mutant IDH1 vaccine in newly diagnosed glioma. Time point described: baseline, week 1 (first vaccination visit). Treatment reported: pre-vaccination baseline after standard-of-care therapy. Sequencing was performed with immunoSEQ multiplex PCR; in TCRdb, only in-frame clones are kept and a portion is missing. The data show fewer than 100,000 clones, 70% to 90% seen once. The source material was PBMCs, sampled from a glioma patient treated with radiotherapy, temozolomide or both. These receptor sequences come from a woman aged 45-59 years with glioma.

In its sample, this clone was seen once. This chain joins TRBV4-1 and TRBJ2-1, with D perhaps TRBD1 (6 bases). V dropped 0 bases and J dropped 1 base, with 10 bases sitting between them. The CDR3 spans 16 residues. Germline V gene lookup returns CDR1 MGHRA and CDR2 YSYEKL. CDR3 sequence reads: CASSQETGRSYNEQFF. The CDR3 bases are TGCGCCAGCAGCCAAGAAACAGGGCGATCCTACAATGAGCAGTTCTTC.

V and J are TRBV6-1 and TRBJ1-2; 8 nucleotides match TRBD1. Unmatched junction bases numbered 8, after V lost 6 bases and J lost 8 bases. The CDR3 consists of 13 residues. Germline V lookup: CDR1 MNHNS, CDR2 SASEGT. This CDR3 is CASSPTGVLGYTF. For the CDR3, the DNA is TGTGCCAGCAGCCCGACAGGGGTTTTAGGCTACACCTTC.

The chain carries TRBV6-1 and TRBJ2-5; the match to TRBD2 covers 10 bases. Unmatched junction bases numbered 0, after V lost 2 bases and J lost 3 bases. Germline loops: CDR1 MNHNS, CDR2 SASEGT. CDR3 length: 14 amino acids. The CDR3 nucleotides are TGTGCCAGCAGTGAACTAGCGGGAGAAGAGACCCAGTACTTC. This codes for CASSELAGEETQYF.

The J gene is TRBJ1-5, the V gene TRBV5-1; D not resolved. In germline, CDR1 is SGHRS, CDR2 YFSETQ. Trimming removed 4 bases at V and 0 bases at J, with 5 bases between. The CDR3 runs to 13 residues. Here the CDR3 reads CASSTDSNQPQHF. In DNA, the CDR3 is TGCGCCAGCAGCACAGATAGCAATCAGCCCCAGCATTTT.

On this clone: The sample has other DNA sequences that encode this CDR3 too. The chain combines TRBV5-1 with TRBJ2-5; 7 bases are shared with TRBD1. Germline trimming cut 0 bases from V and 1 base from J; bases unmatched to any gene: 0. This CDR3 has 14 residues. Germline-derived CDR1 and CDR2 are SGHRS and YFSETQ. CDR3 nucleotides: TGCGCCAGCAGCTTGGACAGGGGCCAAGAGACCCAGTACTTC. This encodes CASSLDRGQETQYF.

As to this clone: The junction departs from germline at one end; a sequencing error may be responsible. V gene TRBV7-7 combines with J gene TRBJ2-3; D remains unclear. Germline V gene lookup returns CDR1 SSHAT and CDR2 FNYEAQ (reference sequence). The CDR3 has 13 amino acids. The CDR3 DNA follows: TGTGCTAGCAGCCCAAGCAGCACAGATACGCAGTATTTT. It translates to CASSPSSTDTQYF. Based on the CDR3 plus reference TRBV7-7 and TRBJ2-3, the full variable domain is GAGVSQSPRYKVTKRGQDVTLRCDPISSHATLYWYQQALGQGPEFLTYFNYEAQPDKSGLPSDRFSAERPEGSISTLTIQRTEQRDSAMYRCASSPSSTDTQYFGPGTRLTVL.

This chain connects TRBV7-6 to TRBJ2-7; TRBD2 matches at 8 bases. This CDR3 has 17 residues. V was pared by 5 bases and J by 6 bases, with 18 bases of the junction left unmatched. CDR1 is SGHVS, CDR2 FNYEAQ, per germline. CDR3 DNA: TGTGCCAGCAGCCCCGGGGGGGCTGTGACAAGAGGCGTCGAGCAGTACTTC. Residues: CASSPGGAVTRGVEQYF.

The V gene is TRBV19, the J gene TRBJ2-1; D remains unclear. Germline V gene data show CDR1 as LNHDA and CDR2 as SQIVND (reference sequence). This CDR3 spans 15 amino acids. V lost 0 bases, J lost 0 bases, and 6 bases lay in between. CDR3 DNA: TGTGCCAGTAGTATAGATTCTAGCTCCTACAATGAGCAGTTCTTC. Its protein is CASSIDSSSYNEQFF.

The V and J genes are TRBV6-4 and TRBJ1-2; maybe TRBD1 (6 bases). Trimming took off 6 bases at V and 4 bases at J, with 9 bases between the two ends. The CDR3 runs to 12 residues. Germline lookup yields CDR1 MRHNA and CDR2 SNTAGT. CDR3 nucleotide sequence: TGTGCCAGCAGCAGGGGTGGCTATGGCTACACCTTC. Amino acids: CASSRGGYGYTF.

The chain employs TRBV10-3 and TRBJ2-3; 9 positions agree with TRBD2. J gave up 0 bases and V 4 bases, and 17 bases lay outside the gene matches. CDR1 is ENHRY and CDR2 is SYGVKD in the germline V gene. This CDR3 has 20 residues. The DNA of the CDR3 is TGTGCCATCAGTGGGCTGCGGGGGGGGGACTCTGGGACGAGCACAGATACGCAGTATTTT. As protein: CAISGLRGGDSGTSTDTQYF.

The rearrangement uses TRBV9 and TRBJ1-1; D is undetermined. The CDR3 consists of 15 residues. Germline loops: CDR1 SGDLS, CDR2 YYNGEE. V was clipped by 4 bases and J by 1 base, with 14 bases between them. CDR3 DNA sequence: TGTGCCAGCAGCCCCAGTGGAGCCCGGAACACTGAAGCTTTCTTT. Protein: CASSPSGARNTEAFF.

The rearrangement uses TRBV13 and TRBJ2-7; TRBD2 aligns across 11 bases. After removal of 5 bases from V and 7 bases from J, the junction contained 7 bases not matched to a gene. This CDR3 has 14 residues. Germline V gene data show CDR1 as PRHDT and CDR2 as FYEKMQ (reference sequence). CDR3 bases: TGTGCCAGCAGCGGAGCTAGCGGGAGGAGGGAGCAGTACTTC. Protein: CASSGASGRREQYF.

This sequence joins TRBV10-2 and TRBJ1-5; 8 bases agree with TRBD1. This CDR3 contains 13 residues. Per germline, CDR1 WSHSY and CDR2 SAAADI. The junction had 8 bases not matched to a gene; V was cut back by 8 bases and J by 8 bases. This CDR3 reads CASGRQGTEPQHF. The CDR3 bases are TGCGCCAGCGGTAGACAGGGGACGGAGCCCCAGCATTTT.

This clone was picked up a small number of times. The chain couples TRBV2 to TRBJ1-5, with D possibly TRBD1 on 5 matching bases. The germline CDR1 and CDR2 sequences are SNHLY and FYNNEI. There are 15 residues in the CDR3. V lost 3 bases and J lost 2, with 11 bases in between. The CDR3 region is CASSEAGRGNQPQHF. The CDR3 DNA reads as TGTGCCAGCAGTGAGGCAGGGAGAGGCAATCAGCCCCAGCATTTT.

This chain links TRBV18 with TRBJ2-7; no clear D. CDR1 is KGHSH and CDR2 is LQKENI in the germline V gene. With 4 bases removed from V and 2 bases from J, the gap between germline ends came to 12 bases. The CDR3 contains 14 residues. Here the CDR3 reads CASSLTPEPYEQYF. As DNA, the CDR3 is TGTGCCAGCTCACTCACTCCAGAACCCTACGAGCAGTACTTC.

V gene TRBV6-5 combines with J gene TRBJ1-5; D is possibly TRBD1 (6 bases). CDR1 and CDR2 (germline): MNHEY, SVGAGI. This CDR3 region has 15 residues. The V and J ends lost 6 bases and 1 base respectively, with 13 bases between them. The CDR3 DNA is TGTGCCAGCAGCCGGACAGTTGCGAGCAATCAGCCCCAGCATTTT. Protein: CASSRTVASNQPQHF.

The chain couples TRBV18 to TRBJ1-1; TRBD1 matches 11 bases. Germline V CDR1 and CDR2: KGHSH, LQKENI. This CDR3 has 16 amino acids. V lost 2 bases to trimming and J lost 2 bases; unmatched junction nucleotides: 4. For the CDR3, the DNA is TGTGCCAGCTCACCAGGACAGGGGGCTTTTAACACTGAAGCTTTCTTT. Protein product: CASSPGQGAFNTEAFF.